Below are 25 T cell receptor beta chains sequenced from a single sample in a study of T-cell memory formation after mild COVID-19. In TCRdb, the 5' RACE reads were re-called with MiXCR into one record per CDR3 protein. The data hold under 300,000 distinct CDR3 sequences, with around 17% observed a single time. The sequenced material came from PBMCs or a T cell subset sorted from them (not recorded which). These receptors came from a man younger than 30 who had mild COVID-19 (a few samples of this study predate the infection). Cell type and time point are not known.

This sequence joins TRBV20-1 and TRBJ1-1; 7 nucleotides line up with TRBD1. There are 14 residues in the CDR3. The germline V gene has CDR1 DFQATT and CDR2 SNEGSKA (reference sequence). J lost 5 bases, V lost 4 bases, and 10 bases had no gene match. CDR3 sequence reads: CSAMNNRGRTEAFF. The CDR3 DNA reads TGCAGTGCTATGAATAACAGGGGTCGGACTGAAGCTTTCTTT.

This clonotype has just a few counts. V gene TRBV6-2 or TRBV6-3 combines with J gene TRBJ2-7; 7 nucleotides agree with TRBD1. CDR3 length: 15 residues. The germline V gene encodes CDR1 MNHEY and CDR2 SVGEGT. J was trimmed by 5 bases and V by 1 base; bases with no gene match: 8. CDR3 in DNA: TGTGCCAGCAGTTACTTTCATGAGGGGGCCCACGAGCAGTACTTC. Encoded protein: CASSYFHEGAHEQYF.

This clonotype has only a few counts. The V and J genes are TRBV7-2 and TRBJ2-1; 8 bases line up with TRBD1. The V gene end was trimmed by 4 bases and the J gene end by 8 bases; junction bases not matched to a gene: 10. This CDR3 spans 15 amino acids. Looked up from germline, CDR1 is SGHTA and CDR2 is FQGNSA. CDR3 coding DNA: TGTGCCAGCAGCTGGGGCGGACTGACAGGGGATGAGCAGTTCTTC. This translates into CASSWGGLTGDEQFF.

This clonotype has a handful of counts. CDR3 region: CASSQEGQGSPLSGNTIYF. The CDR3 DNA is TGCGCCAGCAGCCAAGAAGGACAGGGTAGCCCACTCTCTGGAAACACCATATATTTT. The chain carries TRBV4-3 and TRBJ1-3; the match to TRBD1 covers 8 bases. Germline lookup yields CDR1 LGHNA and CDR2 YSLEER. With 0 bases clipped from V and 0 bases from J, the junction kept 10 bases outside the gene matches. The CDR3 has 19 amino acids.

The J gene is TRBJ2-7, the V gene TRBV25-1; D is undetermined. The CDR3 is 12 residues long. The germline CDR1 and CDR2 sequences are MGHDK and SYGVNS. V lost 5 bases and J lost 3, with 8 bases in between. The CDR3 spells CASSKGFYEQYF. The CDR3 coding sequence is TGTGCCAGCAGTAAGGGTTTCTACGAGCAGTACTTC.

DNA for the CDR3: TGTGCCATCCGGAGCGTGCAGATCCTAGGGAACTATGGCTACACCTTC. The encoded protein is CAIRSVQILGNYGYTF. The chain couples TRBV10-3 to TRBJ1-2, with D unclear. Germline lookup yields CDR1 ENHRY and CDR2 SYGVKD. The CDR3 spans 16 residues. V shed 8 bases and J shed 2 bases, with 21 bases lying between them.

CDR3 DNA sequence: TGTGCCAGCAGCTTGCTTAAAGCTAGCGGGCAAACCGGGGGCCAAGAGACCCAGTACTTC. This encodes CASSLLKASGQTGGQETQYF. This chain links TRBV11-2 with TRBJ2-5; 8 bases match TRBD2. The CDR3 length is 20 residues. Germline V gives CDR1 SGHAT, CDR2 FQNNGV. After removal of 3 bases from V and 1 base from J, the junction contained 19 bases not matched to a gene.

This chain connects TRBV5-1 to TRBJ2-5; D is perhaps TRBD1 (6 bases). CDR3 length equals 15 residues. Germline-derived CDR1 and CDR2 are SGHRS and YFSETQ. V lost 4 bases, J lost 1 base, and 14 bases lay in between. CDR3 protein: CASSRDGQLQETQYF. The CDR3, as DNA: TGCGCCAGCAGCAGGGATGGACAGCTCCAAGAGACCCAGTACTTC.

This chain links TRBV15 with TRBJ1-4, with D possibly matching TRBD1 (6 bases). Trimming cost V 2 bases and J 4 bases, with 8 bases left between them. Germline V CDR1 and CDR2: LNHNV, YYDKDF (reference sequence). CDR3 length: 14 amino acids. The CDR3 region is CATSRRTVNEKLFF. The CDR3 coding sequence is TGTGCCACCAGCAGAAGGACAGTTAATGAAAAACTGTTTTTT. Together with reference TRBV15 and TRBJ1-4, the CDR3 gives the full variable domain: DAMVIQNPRYQVTQFGKPVTLSCSQTLNHNVMYWYQQKSSQAPKLLFHYYDKDFNNEADTPDNFQSRRPNTSFCFLDIRSPGLGDTAMYLCATSRRTVNEKLFFGSGTQLSVL.

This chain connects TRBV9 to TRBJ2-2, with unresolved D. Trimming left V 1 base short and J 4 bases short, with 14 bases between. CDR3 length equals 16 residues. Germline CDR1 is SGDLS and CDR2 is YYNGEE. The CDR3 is CASSVFSSLTTGELFF. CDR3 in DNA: TGTGCCAGCAGCGTATTTAGCAGCCTGACCACCGGGGAGCTGTTTTTT.

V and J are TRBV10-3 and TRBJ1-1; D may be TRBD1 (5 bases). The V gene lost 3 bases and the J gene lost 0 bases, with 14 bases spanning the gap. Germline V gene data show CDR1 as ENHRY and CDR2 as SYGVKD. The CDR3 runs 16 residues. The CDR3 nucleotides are TGTGCCATCAGTGACCAGGGTGGGCGGGTGAACACTGAAGCTTTCTTT. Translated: CAISDQGGRVNTEAFF.

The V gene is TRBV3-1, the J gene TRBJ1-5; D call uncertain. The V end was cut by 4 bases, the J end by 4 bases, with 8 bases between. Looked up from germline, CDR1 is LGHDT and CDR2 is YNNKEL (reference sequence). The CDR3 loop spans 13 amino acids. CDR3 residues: CASSRAGNQPQHF. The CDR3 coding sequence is TGTGCCAGCAGCCGCGCGGGTAATCAGCCCCAGCATTTT.

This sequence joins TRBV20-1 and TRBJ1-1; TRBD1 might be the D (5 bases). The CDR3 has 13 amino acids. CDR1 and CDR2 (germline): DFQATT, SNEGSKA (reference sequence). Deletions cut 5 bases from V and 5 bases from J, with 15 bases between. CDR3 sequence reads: CSAPAGGGTEAFF. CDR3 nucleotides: TGCAGTGCTCCCGCGGGGGGGGGAACTGAAGCTTTCTTT.

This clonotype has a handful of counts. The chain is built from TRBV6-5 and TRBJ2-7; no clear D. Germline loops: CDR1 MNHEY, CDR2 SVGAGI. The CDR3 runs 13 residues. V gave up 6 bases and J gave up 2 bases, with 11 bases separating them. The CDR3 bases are TGTGCCAGCAGAAGCTCTGGAACCTACGAGCAGTACTTC. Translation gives CASRSSGTYEQYF.

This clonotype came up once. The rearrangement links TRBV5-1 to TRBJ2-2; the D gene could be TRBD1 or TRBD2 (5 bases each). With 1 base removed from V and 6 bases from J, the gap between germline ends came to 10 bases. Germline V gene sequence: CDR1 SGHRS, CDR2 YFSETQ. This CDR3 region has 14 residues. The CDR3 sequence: CASSLSVGAGELFF. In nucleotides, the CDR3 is TGCGCCAGCAGCTTGTCGGTGGGGGCCGGGGAGCTGTTTTTT.

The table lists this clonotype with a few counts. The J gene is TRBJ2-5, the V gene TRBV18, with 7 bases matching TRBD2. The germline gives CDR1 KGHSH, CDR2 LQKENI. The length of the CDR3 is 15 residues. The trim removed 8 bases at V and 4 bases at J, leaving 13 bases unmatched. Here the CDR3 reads CASRSERGGLETQYF. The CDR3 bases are TGTGCCAGCCGCTCCGAGCGGGGCGGCCTAGAGACCCAGTACTTC.

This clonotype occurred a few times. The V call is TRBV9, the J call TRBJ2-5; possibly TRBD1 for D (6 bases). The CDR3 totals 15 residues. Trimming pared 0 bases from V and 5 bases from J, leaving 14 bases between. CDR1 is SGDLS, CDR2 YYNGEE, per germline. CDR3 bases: TGTGCCAGCAGCGTAGAGGGAGACAGGTGGGAGACCCAGTACTTC. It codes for CASSVEGDRWETQYF. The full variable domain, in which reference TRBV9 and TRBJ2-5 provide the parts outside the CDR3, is DSGVTQTPKHLITATGQRVTLRCSPRSGDLSVYWYQQSLDQGLQFLIQYYNGEERAKGNILERFSAQQFPDLHSELNLSSLELGDSALYFCASSVEGDRWETQYFGPGTRLLVL.

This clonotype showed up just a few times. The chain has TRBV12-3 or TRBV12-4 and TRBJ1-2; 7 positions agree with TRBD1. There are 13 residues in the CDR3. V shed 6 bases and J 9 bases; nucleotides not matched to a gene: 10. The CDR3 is CASRRDSHYSYTF. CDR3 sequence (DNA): TGTGCCAGCAGGAGGGACAGCCATTACAGCTACACCTTC.

The CDR3 loop is CAISESPDDRGYTF. CDR3 in DNA: TGTGCCATCAGTGAGTCCCCGGACGACCGTGGCTACACCTTC. The chain carries TRBV10-3 and TRBJ1-2; no firm D call. The CDR3 sequence is 14 residues long. Looked up from germline, CDR1 is ENHRY and CDR2 is SYGVKD. V lost 0 bases, J lost 7 bases, and 12 bases lay in between.

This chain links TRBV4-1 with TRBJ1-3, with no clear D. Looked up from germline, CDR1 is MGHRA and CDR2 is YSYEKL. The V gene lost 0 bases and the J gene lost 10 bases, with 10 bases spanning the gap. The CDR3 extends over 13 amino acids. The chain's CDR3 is CASSQDRSGTIYF. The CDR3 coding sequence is TGCGCCAGCAGCCAAGATCGGTCGGGGACCATATATTTT.

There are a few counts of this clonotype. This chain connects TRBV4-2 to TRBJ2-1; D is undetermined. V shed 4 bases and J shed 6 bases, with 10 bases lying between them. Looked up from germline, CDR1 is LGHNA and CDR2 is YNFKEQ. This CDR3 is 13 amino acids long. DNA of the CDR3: TGTGCCAGCAGCCCGATCTCCAGCAATGAGCAGTTCTTC. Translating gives CASSPISSNEQFF.

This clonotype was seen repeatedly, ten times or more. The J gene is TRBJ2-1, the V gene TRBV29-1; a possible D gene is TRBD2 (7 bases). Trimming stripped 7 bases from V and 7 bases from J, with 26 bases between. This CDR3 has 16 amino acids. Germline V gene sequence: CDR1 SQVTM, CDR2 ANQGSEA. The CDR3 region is CSAGGGGPPSGNEQFF. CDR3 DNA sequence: TGCAGCGCCGGGGGAGGGGGACCCCCGTCGGGAAATGAGCAGTTCTTC.

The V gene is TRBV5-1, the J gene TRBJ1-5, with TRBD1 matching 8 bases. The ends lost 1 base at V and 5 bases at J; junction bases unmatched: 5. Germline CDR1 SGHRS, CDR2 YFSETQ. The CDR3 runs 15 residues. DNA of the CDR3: TGCGCCAGCAGCTTGACAGGGGGGATTTATCAGCCCCAGCATTTT. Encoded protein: CASSLTGGIYQPQHF.

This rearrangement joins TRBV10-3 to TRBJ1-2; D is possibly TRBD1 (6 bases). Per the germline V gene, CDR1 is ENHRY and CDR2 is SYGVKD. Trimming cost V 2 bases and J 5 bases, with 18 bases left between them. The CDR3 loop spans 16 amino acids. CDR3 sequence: CAISEDRPPAVYGYTF. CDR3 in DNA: TGTGCCATCAGTGAGGACAGGCCCCCCGCAGTTTATGGCTACACCTTC.

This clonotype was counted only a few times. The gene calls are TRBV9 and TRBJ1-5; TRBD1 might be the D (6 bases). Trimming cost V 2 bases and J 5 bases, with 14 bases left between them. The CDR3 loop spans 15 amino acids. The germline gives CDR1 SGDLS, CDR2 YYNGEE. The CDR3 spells CASSVRPGADQPQHF. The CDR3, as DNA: TGTGCCAGCAGCGTTCGTCCAGGGGCCGATCAGCCCCAGCATTTT.